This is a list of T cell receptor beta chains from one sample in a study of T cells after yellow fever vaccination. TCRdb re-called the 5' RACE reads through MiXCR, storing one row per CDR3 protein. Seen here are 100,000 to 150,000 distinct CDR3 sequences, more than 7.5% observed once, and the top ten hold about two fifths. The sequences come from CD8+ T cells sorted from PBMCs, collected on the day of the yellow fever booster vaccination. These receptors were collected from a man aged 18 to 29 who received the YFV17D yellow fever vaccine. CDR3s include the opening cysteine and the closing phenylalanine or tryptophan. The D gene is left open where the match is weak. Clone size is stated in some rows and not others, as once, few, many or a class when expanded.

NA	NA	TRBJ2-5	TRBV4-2	CASSQENRLQETQYF	TGTGCCAGCAGCCAAGAAAACCGTCTCCAAGAGACCCAGTACTTC
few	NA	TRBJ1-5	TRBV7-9	CASSLTGTNQPQHF	TGTGCCAGCAGCCTAACAGGAACCAATCAGCCCCAGCATTTT
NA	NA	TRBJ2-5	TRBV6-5	CASSYTSVGTPAAETQYF	TGTGCCAGCAGTTACACTTCTGTGGGGACACCTGCGGCAGAGACCCAGTACTTC
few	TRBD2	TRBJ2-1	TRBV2	CASRGPGTSGGAHEQFF	TGTGCCAGCAGAGGTCCCGGGACTAGCGGGGGGGCCCATGAGCAGTTCTTC
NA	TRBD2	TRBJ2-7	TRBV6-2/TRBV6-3	CASSPGGLAGGNSYEQYF	TGTGCCAGCAGCCCCGGGGGACTAGCGGGGGGGAACTCCTACGAGCAGTACTTC
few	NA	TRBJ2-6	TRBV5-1	CASRATYPSGANVLTF	TGCGCCAGCAGGGCCACATACCCCTCTGGGGCCAACGTCCTGACTTTC
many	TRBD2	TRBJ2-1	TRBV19	CASSAGGSSYNEQFF	TGCGCCAGCAGCGCGGGGGGGAGCTCCTACAATGAGCAGTTCTTC
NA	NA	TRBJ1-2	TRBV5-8	CASSSRGDYGYTF	TGTGCCAGCAGCTCAAGGGGGGACTATGGCTACACCTTC
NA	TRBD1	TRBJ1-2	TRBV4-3	CASSLTGVGDGYTF	TGCGCCAGCAGCCTAACAGGGGTTGGCGATGGCTACACCTTC
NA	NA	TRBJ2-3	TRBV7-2	CASSSYWGAGDTQYF	TGTGCCAGCAGCTCCTACTGGGGGGCTGGAGATACGCAGTATTTT
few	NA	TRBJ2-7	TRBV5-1	CASSFPAGAGEQYF	TGCGCCAGCAGCTTTCCCGCAGGGGCGGGGGAGCAGTACTTC
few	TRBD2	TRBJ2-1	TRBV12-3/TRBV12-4	CASSSPLASSYNEQFF	TGTGCCAGCAGTTCCCCACTAGCGAGCTCCTACAATGAGCAGTTCTTC
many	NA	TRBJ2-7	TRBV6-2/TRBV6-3	CASNLDSPYEQYF	TGTGCCAGCAACTTGGACAGCCCCTACGAGCAGTACTTC
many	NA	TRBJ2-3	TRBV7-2	CASSFGTSRVDTQYF	TGTGCCAGCAGCTTCGGGACAAGTAGGGTAGATACGCAGTATTTT
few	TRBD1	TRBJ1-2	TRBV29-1	CSARGTGGYGYTF	TGCAGCGCCCGAGGGACAGGGGGCTATGGCTACACCTTC
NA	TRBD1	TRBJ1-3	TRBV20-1	CSARDREYGNTIYF	TGCAGTGCTAGGGACAGGGAGTATGGAAACACCATATATTTT
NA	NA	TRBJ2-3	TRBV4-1	CASSQYRNLRDTQYF	TGCGCCAGCAGCCAATATCGGAACCTTCGGGATACGCAGTATTTT
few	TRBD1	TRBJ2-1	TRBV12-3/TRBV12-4	CASSFRGTGGGNEQFF	TGTGCCAGCAGTTTCCGGGGGACAGGGGGTGGAAATGAGCAGTTCTTC
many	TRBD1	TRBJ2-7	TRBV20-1	CSAKTYRDRNNEQYF	TGCAGTGCTAAAACATACCGGGACAGGAACAACGAGCAGTACTTC
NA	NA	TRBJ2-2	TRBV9	CASGGTQGSGELFF	TGTGCCAGTGGGGGGACTCAAGGATCGGGGGAGCTGTTTTTT
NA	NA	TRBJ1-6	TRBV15	CATGILGGSPLHF	TGTGCCACCGGGATTCTAGGAGGATCACCCCTCCACTTT
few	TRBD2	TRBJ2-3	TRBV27	CASSLYGGNTDTQYF	TGTGCCAGCAGTTTATACGGGGGGAACACAGATACGCAGTATTTT
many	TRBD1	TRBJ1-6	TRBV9	CASSSTGGGNSPLHF	TGTGCCAGCAGCTCCACAGGGGGCGGGAATTCACCCCTCCACTTT
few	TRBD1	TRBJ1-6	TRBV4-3	CASSPEGTGRSPLHF	TGCGCCAGCAGCCCTGAAGGGACAGGGCGATCACCCCTCCACTTT
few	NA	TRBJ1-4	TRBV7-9	CASSLGDDTNEKLFF	TGTGCCAGCAGCTTAGGCGACGACACTAATGAAAAACTGTTTTTT
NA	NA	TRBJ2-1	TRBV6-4	CASSDSGQAYEQFF	TGTGCCAGCAGTGACTCAGGTCAGGCATATGAGCAGTTCTTC
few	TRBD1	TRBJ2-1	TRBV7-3	CASSLGQGQFF	TGTGCCAGCAGCTTAGGACAGGGGCAGTTCTTC
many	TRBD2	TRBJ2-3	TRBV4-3	CASSQTSGGDLDTQYF	TGCGCCAGCAGCCAAACTAGCGGGGGGGATTTAGATACGCAGTATTTT
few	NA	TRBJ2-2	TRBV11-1	CASSLFGGHTGELFF	TGTGCCAGCAGCTTATTCGGGGGCCACACCGGGGAGCTGTTTTTT
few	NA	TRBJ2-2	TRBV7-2	CASSPPGNTGELFF	TGTGCCAGCAGCCCGCCGGGTAACACCGGGGAGCTGTTTTTT
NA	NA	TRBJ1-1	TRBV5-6	CASSTTGTEAFF	TGTGCCAGCAGCACCACAGGCACTGAAGCTTTCTTT
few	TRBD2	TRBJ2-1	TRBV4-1	CASSPIAGGWNEQFF	TGCGCCAGCAGCCCGATAGCGGGGGGGTGGAATGAGCAGTTCTTC
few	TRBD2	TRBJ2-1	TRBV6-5	CASSPSGGGPGLALAEQFF	TGTGCCAGCAGCCCCAGTGGGGGGGGTCCGGGACTAGCTTTGGCTGAGCAGTTCTTC
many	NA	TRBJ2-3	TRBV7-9	CASSSSSGAGTDTQYF	TGTGCCAGCAGCTCTTCCTCAGGGGCCGGAACAGATACGCAGTATTTT
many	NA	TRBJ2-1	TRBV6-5	CASSYRQLLGGEQFF	TGTGCCAGCAGTTACCGCCAACTCCTCGGTGGGGAGCAGTTCTTC
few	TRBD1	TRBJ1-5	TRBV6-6	CASSFTGGASNQPQHF	TGTGCCAGCAGTTTTACAGGGGGCGCGAGCAATCAGCCCCAGCATTTT
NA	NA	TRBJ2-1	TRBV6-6	CASSYSRGRSNEQFF	TGTGCCAGCAGTTACTCCAGGGGAAGGAGCAATGAGCAGTTCTTC
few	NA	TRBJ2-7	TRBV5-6	CASSLAGGPFYEQYF	TGTGCCAGCAGCTTGGCCGGGGGTCCCTTTTACGAGCAGTACTTC
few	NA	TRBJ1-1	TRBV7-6	CASSSGQMNTEAFF	TGTGCCAGCAGCTCTGGACAAATGAACACTGAAGCTTTCTTT
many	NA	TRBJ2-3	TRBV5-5	CASSLVWQVSDTQYF	TGTGCCAGCAGCTTGGTATGGCAGGTTTCCGATACGCAGTATTTT
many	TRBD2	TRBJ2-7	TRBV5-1	CASSLTTGTSGDTYEQYF	TGCGCCAGCAGCTTGACCACCGGGACTAGCGGGGACACCTACGAGCAGTACTTC
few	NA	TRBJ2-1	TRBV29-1	CSVVGLGLEQFF	TGCAGCGTCGTGGGTCTTGGCCTAGAGCAGTTCTTC
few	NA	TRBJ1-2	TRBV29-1	CSVEGIGAYGYTF	TGCAGCGTTGAAGGGATAGGGGCCTATGGCTACACCTTC
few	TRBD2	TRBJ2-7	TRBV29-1	CSVALGTSSEQYF	TGCAGCGTTGCCCTCGGGACTAGCAGCGAGCAGTACTTC
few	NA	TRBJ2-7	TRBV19	CASSRGMDEQYF	TGTGCCAGTAGCCGCGGGATGGACGAGCAGTACTTC
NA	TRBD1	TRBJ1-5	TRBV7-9	CASSWDREVNQPQHF	TGTGCCAGCAGTTGGGACAGAGAGGTTAATCAGCCCCAGCATTTT
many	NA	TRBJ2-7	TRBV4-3	CASSQDRSGGSGYEQYF	TGCGCCAGCAGCCAAGATCGGAGTGGGGGATCGGGGTACGAGCAGTACTTC
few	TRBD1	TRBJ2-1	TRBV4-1	CASSQTGRGQGRLNEQFF	TGCGCCAGCAGCCAGACCGGCCGTGGACAGGGACGACTCAATGAGCAGTTCTTC
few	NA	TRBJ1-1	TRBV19	CASSIVTGSEAFF	TGTGCCAGTAGTATAGTAACTGGCTCTGAAGCTTTCTTT
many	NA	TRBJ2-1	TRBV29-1	CSVLGSQAGYNEQFF	TGCAGCGTTTTAGGATCTCAGGCTGGATACAATGAGCAGTTCTTC
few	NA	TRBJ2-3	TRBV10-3	CAISVGSTDTQYF	TGTGCCATCAGTGTTGGCAGCACAGATACGCAGTATTTT
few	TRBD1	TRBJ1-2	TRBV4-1	CASSGTGFNYGYTF	TGCGCCAGCAGCGGGACAGGGTTTAACTATGGCTACACCTTC
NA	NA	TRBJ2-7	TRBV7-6	CASSLDDGDPYEQYF	TGTGCCAGCAGCTTAGACGACGGGGACCCCTACGAGCAGTACTTC
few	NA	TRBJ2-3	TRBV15	CATSREGVSDTQYF	TGTGCCACCAGCAGAGAGGGGGTTTCAGATACGCAGTATTTT
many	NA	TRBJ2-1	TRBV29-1	CSGRDSYNEQFF	TGCAGCGGGCGAGACAGCTACAATGAGCAGTTCTTC
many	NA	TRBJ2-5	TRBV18	CASSTFQGEVDSETQYF	TGTGCCAGCTCAACTTTTCAGGGGGAGGTGGATTCTGAGACCCAGTACTTC
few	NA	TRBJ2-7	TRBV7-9	CASSAGAGYEQYF	TGTGCCAGCAGCGCAGGGGCCGGCTACGAGCAGTACTTC
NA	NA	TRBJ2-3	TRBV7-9	CASSPHRTVSTDTQYF	TGTGCCAGCAGCCCCCATCGGACAGTGAGCACAGATACGCAGTATTTT
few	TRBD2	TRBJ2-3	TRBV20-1	CSARDRRRGGPDTQYF	TGCAGTGCTAGAGATCGGAGGCGGGGGGGCCCAGATACGCAGTATTTT